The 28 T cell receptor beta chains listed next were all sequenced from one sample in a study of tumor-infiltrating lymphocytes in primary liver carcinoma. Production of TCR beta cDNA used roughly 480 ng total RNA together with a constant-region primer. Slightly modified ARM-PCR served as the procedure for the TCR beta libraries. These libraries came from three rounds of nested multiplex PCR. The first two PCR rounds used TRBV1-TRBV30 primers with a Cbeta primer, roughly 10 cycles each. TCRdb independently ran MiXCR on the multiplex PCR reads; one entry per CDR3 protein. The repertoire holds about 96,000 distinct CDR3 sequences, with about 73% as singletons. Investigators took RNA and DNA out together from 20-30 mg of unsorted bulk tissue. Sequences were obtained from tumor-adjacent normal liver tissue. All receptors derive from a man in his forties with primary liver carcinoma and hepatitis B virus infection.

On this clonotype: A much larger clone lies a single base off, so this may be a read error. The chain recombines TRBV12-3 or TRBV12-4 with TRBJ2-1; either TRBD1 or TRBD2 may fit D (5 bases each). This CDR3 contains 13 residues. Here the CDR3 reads CVSKGSSYNEQFF. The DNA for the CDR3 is TGTGTCAGCAAGGGGAGCTCCTACAATGAGCAGTTCTTC.

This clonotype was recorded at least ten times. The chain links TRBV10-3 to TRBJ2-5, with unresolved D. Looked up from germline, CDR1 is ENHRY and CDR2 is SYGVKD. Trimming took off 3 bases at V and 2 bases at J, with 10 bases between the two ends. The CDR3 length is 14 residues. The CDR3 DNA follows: TGTGCCATCAGTGATGGCGGCGGACAAGAGACCCAGTACTTC. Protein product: CAISDGGGQETQYF.

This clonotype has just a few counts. CDR3 amino acids: CSVGGASGRGGGETQYF. The CDR3 region has the DNA TGCAGCGTTGGGGGGGCTAGCGGGAGAGGGGGAGGAGAGACCCAGTACTTC. V is TRBV29-1 and J is TRBJ2-5, with 10 bases that match TRBD2. This CDR3 comprises 17 residues. The germline gives CDR1 SQVTM, CDR2 ANQGSEA. The J segment lost 4 bases and the V segment lost 4 bases, leaving 15 bases of the junction unmatched.

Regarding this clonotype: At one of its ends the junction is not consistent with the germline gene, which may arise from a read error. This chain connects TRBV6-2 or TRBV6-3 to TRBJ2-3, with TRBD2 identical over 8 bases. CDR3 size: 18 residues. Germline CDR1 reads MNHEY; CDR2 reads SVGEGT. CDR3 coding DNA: TGTGCCAGCAGCTCGCAAGATAGACTAGCGAAAGACACAGCTACGCTGTATTTT. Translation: CASSSQDRLAKDTATLYF.

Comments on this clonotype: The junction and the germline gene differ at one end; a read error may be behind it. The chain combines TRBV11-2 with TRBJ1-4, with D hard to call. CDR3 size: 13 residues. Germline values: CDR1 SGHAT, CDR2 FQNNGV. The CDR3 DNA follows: TGTGTCAGCTGCTTAGAACCAAATGAAAAACTGTTTTTT. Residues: CVSCLEPNEKLFF.

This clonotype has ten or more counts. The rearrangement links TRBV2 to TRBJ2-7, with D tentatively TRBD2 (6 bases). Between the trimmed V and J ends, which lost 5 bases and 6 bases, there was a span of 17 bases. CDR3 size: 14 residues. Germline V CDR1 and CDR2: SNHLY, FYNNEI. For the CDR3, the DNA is TGTGCCAGCAGTATGACCGGGACTGCTGCCGAGCAGTACTTC. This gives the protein CASSMTGTAAEQYF.

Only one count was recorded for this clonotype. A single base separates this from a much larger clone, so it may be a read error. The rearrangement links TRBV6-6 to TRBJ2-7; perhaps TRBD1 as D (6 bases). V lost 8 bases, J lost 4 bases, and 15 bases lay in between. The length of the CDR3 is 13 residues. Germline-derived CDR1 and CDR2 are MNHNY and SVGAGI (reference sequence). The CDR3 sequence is CASGRERGYEQYF. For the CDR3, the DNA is TGTGCCAGCGGCCGGGAAAGGGGGTACGAGCAGTACTTC.

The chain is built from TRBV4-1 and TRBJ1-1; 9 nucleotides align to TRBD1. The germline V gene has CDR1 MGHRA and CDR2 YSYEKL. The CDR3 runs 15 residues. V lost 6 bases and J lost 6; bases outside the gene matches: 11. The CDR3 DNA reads TGCGCCAGCAGTCCTAGGAGGACAGGGGTCCCTGAAGCTTTCTTT. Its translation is CASSPRRTGVPEAFF.

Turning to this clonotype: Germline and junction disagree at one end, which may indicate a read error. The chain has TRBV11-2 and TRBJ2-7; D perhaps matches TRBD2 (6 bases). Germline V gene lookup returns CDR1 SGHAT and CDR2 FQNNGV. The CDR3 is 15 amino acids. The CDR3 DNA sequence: TGTGCCAACAGCCTCGGCGGGACTCCACCCTGCGAGCAGTACTTC. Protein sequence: CANSLGGTPPCEQYF.

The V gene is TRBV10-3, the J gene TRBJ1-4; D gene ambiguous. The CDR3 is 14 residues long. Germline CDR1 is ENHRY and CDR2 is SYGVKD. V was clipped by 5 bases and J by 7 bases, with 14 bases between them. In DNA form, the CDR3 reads TGTGCCATCAGTCACGGAGTAGAGAGTGAAAAACTGTTTTTT. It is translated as CAISHGVESEKLFF.

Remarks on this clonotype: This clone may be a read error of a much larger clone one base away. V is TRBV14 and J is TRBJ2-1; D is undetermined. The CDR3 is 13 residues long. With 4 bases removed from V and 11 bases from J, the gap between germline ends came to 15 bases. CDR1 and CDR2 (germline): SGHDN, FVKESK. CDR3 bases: TGTGCCAGCAGCCCGGACGTGGCCGGTAAGCAGTTCTTC. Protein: CASSPDVAGKQFF.

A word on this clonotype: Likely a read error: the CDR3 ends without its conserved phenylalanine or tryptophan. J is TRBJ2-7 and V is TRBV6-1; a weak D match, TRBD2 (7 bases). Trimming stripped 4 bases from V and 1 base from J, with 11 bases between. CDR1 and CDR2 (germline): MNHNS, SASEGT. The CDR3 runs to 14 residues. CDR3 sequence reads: CASSGRGGSYEQYI. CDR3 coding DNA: TGTGCCAGCAGTGGGAGGGGGGGTTCCTACGAGCAGTACATA.

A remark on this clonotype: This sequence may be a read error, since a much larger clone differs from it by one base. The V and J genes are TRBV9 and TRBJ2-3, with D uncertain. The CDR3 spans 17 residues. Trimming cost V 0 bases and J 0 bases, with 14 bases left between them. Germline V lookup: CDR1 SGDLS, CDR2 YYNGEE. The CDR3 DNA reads TGTGCCAGCAGCGTAGAATTTGAGAGACCTAGCACAGATACGCAGTATTTT. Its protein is CASSVEFERPSTDTQYF.

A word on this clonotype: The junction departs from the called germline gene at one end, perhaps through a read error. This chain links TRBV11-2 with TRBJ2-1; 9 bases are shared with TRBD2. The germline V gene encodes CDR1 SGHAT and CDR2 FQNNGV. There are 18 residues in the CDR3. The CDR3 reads CASSFPRLAAEPYNEQFF. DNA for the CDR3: TGTGCTAGCAGCTTTCCTCGACTAGCGGCAGAACCCTACAATGAGCAATTCTTC.

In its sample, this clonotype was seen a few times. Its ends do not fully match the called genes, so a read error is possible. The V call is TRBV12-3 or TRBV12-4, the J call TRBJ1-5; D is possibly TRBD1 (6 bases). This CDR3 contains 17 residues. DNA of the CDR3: TGTGCCAGCAGTTTAGCGCGGGGGGGGCTTGATAATCAGTCCCAGCATTTT. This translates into CASSLARGGLDNQSQHF.

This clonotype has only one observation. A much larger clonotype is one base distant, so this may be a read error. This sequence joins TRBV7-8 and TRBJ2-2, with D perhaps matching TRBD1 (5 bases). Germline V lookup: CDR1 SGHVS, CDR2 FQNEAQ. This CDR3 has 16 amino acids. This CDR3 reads CVSSPRLWGGTGELFF. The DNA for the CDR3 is TGTGTCAGCAGCCCACGGCTATGGGGCGGCACCGGGGAGCTGTTTTTT.

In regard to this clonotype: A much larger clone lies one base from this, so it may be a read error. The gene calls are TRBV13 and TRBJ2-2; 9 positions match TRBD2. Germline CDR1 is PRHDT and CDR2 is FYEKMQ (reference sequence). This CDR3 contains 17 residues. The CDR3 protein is CASSFRSGRWDTGEPFF. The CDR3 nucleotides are TGTGCCAGCAGCTTCAGGAGCGGGAGGTGGGACACCGGGGAGCCGTTTTTT.

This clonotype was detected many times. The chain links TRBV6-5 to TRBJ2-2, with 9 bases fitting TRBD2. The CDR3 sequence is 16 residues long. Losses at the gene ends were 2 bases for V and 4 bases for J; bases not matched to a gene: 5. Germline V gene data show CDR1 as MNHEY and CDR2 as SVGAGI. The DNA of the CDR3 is TGTGCCAGCAGTTACGGGGTAGCGGGAGCCACCGGGGAGCTGTTTTTT. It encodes CASSYGVAGATGELFF.

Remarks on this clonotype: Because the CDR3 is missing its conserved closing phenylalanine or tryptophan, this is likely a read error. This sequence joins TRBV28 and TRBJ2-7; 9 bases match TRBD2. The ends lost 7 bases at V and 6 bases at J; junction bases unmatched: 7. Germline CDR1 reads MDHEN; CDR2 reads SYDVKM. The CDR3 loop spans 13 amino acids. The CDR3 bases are TGTGCCAGCATGCGGGAGGGATACGGCGAGCAGTACTGC. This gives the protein CASMREGYGEQYC.

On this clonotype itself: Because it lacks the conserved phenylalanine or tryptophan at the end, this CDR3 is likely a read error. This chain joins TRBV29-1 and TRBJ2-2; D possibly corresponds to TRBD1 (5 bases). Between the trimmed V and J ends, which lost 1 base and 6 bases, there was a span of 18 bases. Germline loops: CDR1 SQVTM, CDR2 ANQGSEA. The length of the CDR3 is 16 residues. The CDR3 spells CSVEAAGRSSAGELFS. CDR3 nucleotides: TGCAGCGTTGAAGCGGCAGGGCGGAGTTCGGCCGGGGAGCTGTTTTCT.

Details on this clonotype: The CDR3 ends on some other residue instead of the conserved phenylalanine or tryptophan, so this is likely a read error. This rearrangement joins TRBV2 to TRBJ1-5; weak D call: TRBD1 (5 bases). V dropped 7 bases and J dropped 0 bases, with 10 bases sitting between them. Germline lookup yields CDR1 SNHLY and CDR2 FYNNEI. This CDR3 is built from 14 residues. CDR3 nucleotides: TGTGCCAGCAAAGGGGTTTATAGCAATCAGCCCCAGCATTCT. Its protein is CASKGVYSNQPQHS.

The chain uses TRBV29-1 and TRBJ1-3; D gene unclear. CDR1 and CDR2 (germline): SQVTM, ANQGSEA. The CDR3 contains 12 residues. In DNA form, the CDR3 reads TGCTGCGGAGGACGAGACCTAAACACCATATATTTT. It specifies CCGGRDLNTIYF.

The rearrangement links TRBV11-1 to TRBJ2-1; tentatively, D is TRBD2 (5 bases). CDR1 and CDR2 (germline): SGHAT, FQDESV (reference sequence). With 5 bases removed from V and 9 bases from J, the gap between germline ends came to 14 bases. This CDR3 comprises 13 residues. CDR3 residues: CASSVISGSEQFF. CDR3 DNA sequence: TGTGCCAGCAGCGTAATTTCGGGGAGTGAGCAGTTCTTC.

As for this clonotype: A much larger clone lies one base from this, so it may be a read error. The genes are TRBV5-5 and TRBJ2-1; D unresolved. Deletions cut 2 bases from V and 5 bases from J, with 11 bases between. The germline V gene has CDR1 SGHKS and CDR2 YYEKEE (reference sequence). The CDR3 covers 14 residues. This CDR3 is CASSFPHSDNEQFF. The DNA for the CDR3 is TGTGCCAGCAGCTTCCCCCATTCGGACAATGAGCAGTTCTTC. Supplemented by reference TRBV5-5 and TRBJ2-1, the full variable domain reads DAGVTQSPTHLIKTRGQQVTLRCSPISGHKSVSWYQQVLGQGPQFIFQYYEKEERGRGNFPDRFSARQFPNYSSELNVNALLLGDSALYLCASSFPHSDNEQFFGPGTRLTVL.

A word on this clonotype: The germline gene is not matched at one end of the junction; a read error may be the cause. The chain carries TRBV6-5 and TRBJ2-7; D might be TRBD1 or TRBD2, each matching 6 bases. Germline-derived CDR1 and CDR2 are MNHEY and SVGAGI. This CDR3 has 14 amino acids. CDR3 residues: CASSYARGAYEQYF. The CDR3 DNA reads TGTGCTAGCAGTTACGCAAGGGGGGCCTACGAGCAGTACTTC.

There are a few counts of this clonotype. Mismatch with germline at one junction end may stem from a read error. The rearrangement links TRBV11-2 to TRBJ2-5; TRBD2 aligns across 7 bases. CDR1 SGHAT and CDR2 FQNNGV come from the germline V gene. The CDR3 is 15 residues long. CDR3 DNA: TGTACCAGCAGCTTAGGGGCTAGCGGACAAGAGACCCAGTACTTC. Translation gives CTSSLGASGQETQYF.

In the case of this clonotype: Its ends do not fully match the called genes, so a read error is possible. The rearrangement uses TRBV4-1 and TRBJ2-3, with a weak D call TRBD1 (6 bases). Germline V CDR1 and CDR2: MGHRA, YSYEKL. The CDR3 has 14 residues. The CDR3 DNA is TGCGCCAGCAGCCCCAACAGGGCAGAAGATATGCAGTATTTT. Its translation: CASSPNRAEDMQYF.

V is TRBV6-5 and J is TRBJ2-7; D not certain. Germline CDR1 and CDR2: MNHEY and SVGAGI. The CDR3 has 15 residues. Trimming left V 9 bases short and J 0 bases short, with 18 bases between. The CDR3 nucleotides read TGTGCCAGAAGTAGAGAGACTCGGAGCTCCTACGAGCAGTACTTC. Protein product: CARSRETRSSYEQYF.